These T cell receptor beta chains were read from a single sample in a study of T-cell reconstitution after alpha-beta-depleted transplantation in children. TCRdb ran MiXCR on the PCR reads and lists one entry per CDR3 protein. There are 200,000 to 250,000 distinct CDR3 sequences in the sample; 11% occur only once, and 28% lies in the top ten. Sequencing used PBMCs, obtained before TCRalphabeta/CD19-depleted stem cell transplant. The receptors stem from a child less than two years old with acute myeloid leukemia, due to receive a stem cell transplant. Both conserved end residues are part of each CDR3. D genes are given only for firm matches. The size entry is marked missing in some rows and otherwise reads once, few, many or a size class.

CDR3 DNA: TGTGCCGGGGACAGGCTGTTCCACTCCTACTACGAGCAGTACTTC; CDR3 protein: CAGDRLFHSYYEQYF; clone size: many; D gene: TRBD1; J gene: TRBJ2-7; V gene: TRBV6-2/TRBV6-3
CDR3 DNA: TGCGCCAGCAGCTTGGAAAATAGCTACAATGAGCAGTTCTTC; CDR3 protein: CASSLENSYNEQFF; clone size: many; D gene: -; J gene: TRBJ2-1; V gene: TRBV5-1
CDR3 DNA: TGCGCCAGCAGCTCGGGACAGTTGACCTACGAGCAGTACTTC; CDR3 protein: CASSSGQLTYEQYF; clone size: many; D gene: TRBD1; J gene: TRBJ2-7; V gene: TRBV5-1
CDR3 DNA: TGCAGTGCAGGGCGGGGGAGAGACAATGAGCAGTTCTTC; CDR3 protein: CSAGRGRDNEQFF; clone size: many; D gene: TRBD2; J gene: TRBJ2-1; V gene: TRBV20-1
CDR3 DNA: TGTGCCAGCAGTTTATCCCTCTACTACGAGCAGTACTTC; CDR3 protein: CASSLSLYYEQYF; clone size: many; D gene: -; J gene: TRBJ2-7; V gene: TRBV27
CDR3 DNA: TGTGCCAGCAGCTTAAATGGGGGGGCTCCTAGCACAGATACGCAGTATTTT; CDR3 protein: CASSLNGGAPSTDTQYF; clone size: many; D gene: -; J gene: TRBJ2-3; V gene: TRBV7-2
CDR3 DNA: TGCGCCAGCACCGGACCCTCTAGCGCCGGGGAGCTGTTTTTT; CDR3 protein: CASTGPSSAGELFF; clone size: many; D gene: -; J gene: TRBJ2-2; V gene: TRBV5-1
CDR3 DNA: TGCAGCAAGAAACAGGGGGCGGACACCGGGGAGCTGTTTTTT; CDR3 protein: CSKKQGADTGELFF; clone size: many; D gene: TRBD1; J gene: TRBJ2-2; V gene: TRBV29-1
CDR3 DNA: TGTGCCAGCAGTTACTCTTTGGACTTTATAGCCAAAAACATTCAGTACTTC; CDR3 protein: CASSYSLDFIAKNIQYF; clone size: once; D gene: -; J gene: TRBJ2-4; V gene: TRBV6-2/TRBV6-3
CDR3 DNA: TGTGCCAGCAGCTATAGCGGGAGGGCCGCCCGAGGGGAGCTGTTTTTT; CDR3 protein: CASSYSGRAARGELFF; clone size: many; D gene: TRBD2; J gene: TRBJ2-2; V gene: TRBV7-2
CDR3 DNA: TGCAGTGCTAGTAGCGGGAGGACTTACGAGCAGTACTTC; CDR3 protein: CSASSGRTYEQYF; clone size: -; D gene: TRBD2; J gene: TRBJ2-7; V gene: TRBV20-1
CDR3 DNA: TGTGCCACCAGTGATCCCCGGACTCCCACCGGGGAGCTGTTTTTT; CDR3 protein: CATSDPRTPTGELFF; clone size: many; D gene: -; J gene: TRBJ2-2; V gene: TRBV24-1
CDR3 DNA: TGTGCCAGCAGGCCCCCAGGGACCACCAGCGGGGAGCTGTTTTTT; CDR3 protein: CASRPPGTTSGELFF; clone size: many; D gene: -; J gene: TRBJ2-2; V gene: TRBV9
CDR3 DNA: TGTGCCAGCAGCGTGACTAGCGGGAGAAGCACAGATACGCAGTATTTT; CDR3 protein: CASSVTSGRSTDTQYF; clone size: many; D gene: TRBD2; J gene: TRBJ2-3; V gene: TRBV9
CDR3 DNA: TGTGCCAGCAGCTCCGGACACAATGAGCAGTTCTTC; CDR3 protein: CASSSGHNEQFF; clone size: many; D gene: -; J gene: TRBJ2-1; V gene: TRBV12-3/TRBV12-4
CDR3 DNA: TGCGCCAGCAGCCAAGGAATCGGAACCAGGGGGCGTCAGCCCCAGCATTTT; CDR3 protein: CASSQGIGTRGRQPQHF; clone size: many; D gene: TRBD1; J gene: TRBJ1-5; V gene: TRBV4-3
CDR3 DNA: TGTGCCATCGGCTTGGGGGTGTATTCGGCGGGAAGCTCCTACAATGAGCAGTTCTTC; CDR3 protein: CAIGLGVYSAGSSYNEQFF; clone size: -; D gene: -; J gene: TRBJ2-1; V gene: TRBV5-6